This TCR beta chain was retrieved from a study of immune characterization of retroperitoneal liposarcoma. V was shortened by 0 bases and J by 0 bases, with 0 bases between the two germline ends. There are 14 residues in the CDR3. Germline loops: CDR1 SGHNT, CDR2 YENEEA. This clonotype was seen only a few times. TCRdb redid the calling of the PCR reads with MiXCR, one entry per CDR3 protein. Among more than 9,000 distinct CDR3 sequences listed, around a quarter were seen once. Sequencing was performed on tumor tissue. The V and J genes are TRBV11-3 and TRBJ2-6; no clear D gene. This clonotype was sampled from a male donor with retroperitoneal liposarcoma. The CDR3 sequence: CASSLDSGANVLTF. DNA for the CDR3: TGTGCCAGCAGCTTAGACTCTGGGGCCAACGTCCTGACTTTC.